These 9 T cell receptor beta chains originate from one sample sequenced in a study of T cell changes during pregnancy in multiple sclerosis. Only in-frame clones appear in the TCRdb table, and some are missing; sequencing was by immunoSEQ multiplex PCR. This table holds some 80,000 clones, approximately 95% found once. The input for sequencing was CD4+ T cells from peripheral blood mononuclear cells, taken after pregnancy. The receptors were sampled from a female donor with multiple sclerosis, enrolled in a pregnancy study.

Here the CDR3 DNA reads TGTGCCAGCAGCTCCAATTTAGAAGATACGCAGTATTTT. It codes for CASSSNLEDTQYF. V is TRBV7-2 and J is TRBJ2-3; D not certain. The CDR3 loop spans 13 amino acids. V dropped 4 bases and J dropped 5 bases, with 10 bases sitting between them. Germline values: CDR1 SGHTA, CDR2 FQGNSA.

The chain links TRBV6-5 to TRBJ2-5; 9 bases are a match to TRBD1. The V gene's germline CDR1 is MNHEY and CDR2 SVGAGI. The junction had 1 base not matched to a gene; V was cut back by 0 bases and J by 5 bases. CDR3 size: 14 residues. CDR3 sequence: CASSYSGQGETQYF. CDR3 nucleotides: TGTGCCAGCAGTTACTCAGGACAGGGGGAGACCCAGTACTTC.

This rearrangement joins TRBV27 to TRBJ2-3; 7 positions agree with TRBD2. CDR1 MNHEY and CDR2 SMNVEV come from the germline V gene (reference sequence). The CDR3 has 13 residues. V shed 10 bases and J 4 bases; nucleotides not matched to a gene: 8. As DNA, the CDR3 is TGTGCCACCGGGGCGGCGGGGGCAGATACGCAGTATTTT. It is translated as CATGAAGADTQYF.

The V gene is TRBV27, the J gene TRBJ2-5; 8 nucleotides match TRBD1. The tail of the sequence fits TRBJ2-7 better, so the J call may be wrong. Per germline, CDR1 MNHEY and CDR2 SMNVEV (reference sequence). The CDR3 consists of 14 residues. DNA of the CDR3: TGTGCCAGCAGGCGGGTGACAGGGGACCGCGAGCAGTACTTC. It translates to CASRRVTGDREQYF.

This clone appeared once. The chain joins TRBV19 to TRBJ1-5; D is undetermined. CDR1 and CDR2 from the germline V gene are LNHDA and SQIVND (reference sequence). CDR3 length: 16 amino acids. V shed 1 base and J shed 4 bases, with 14 bases lying between them. The CDR3 coding sequence is TGTGCCAGTAGTATAGGCCCAGGAAGAGGGAATCAGCCCCAGCATTTT. The encoded protein is CASSIGPGRGNQPQHF.

The chain carries TRBV4-3 and TRBJ2-3; 7 positions agree with TRBD2. The CDR3 has 16 amino acids. V lost 1 base, J lost 3 bases, and 7 bases stayed unmatched. CDR1 and CDR2 (germline): LGHNA, YSLEER. The CDR3 DNA reads TGCGCCAGCAGCCAAGTCAAGAGGGGAGGGACAGATACGCAGTATTTT. It translates to CASSQVKRGGTDTQYF.

The V call is TRBV27, the J call TRBJ2-1, with 10 bases aligning to TRBD2. The germline gives CDR1 MNHEY, CDR2 SMNVEV (reference sequence). The CDR3 is made up of 16 amino acids. V was clipped by 5 bases and J by 7 bases; unmatched bases: 11. The CDR3: CASSLWTSGAQNEQFF. CDR3 nucleotide sequence: TGTGCCAGCAGTCTCTGGACTAGCGGAGCCCAAAATGAGCAGTTCTTC.

This sequence joins TRBV29-1 and TRBJ1-1; D is ambiguous. With 0 bases removed from V and 0 bases from J, the gap between germline ends came to 5 bases. The germline V gene has CDR1 SQVTM and CDR2 ANQGSEA. CDR3 length: 13 amino acids. As DNA, the CDR3 is TGCAGCGTTGAAGAATCCATGAACACTGAAGCTTTCTTT. The encoded protein is CSVEESMNTEAFF.

The V gene is TRBV9, the J gene TRBJ2-1; 7 bases match TRBD2. With V trimmed by 4 bases and J by 5 bases, 18 bases remained unmatched. The CDR3 extends over 18 amino acids. Germline CDR1 SGDLS, CDR2 YYNGEE. For the CDR3, the DNA is TGTGCCAGCAGCCCCCATGGGGAGTGGGACTATGAAAACAATGAGCAGTTCTTC. Residues: CASSPHGEWDYENNEQFF.